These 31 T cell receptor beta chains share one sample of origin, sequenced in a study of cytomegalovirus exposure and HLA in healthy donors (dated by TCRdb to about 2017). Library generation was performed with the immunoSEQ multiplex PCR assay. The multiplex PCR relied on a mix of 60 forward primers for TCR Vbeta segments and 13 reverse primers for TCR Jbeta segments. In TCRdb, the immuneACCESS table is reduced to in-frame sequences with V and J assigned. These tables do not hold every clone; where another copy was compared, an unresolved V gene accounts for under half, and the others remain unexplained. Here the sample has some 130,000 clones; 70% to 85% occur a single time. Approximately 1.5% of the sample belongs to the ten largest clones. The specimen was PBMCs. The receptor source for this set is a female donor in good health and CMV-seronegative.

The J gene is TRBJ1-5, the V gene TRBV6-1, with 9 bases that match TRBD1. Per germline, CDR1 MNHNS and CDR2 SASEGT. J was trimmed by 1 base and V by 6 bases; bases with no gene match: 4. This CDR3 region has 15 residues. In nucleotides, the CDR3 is TGTGCCAGCAGCCCGACAGGGGGAAGCAATCAGCCCCAGCATTTT. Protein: CASSPTGGSNQPQHF.

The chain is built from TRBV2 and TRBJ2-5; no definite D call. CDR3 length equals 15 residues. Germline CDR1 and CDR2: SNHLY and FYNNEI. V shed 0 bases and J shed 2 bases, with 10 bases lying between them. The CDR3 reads CASSEALRRQETQYF. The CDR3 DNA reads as TGTGCCAGCAGTGAAGCGCTTCGCAGGCAAGAGACCCAGTACTTC.

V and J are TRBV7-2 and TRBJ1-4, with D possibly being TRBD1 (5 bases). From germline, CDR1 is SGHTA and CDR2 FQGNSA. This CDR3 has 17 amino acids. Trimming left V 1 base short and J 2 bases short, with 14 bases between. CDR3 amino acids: CASSLENPGITNEKLFF. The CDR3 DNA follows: TGTGCCAGCAGCTTAGAAAACCCAGGGATCACTAATGAAAAACTGTTTTTT.

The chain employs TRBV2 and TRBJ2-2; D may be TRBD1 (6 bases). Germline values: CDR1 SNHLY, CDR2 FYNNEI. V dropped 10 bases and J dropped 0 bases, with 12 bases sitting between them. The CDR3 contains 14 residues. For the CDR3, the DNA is TGTGCCACCCGACAGGAAGCGAACACCGGGGAGCTGTTTTTT. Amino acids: CATRQEANTGELFF.

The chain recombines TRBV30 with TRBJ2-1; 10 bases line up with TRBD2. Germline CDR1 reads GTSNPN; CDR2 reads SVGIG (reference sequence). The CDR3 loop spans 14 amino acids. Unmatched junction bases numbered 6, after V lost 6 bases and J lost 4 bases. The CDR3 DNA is TGTGCCTGTTATAGCGGGAGGTTGTACAATGAGCAGTTCTTC. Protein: CACYSGRLYNEQFF.

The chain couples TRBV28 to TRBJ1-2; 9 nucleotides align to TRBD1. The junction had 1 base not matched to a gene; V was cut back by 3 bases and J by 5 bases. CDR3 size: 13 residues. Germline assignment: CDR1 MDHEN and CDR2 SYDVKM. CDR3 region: CASSFGQGYGYTF. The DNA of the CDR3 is TGTGCCAGCAGTTTCGGACAGGGGTATGGCTACACCTTC.

The CDR3 nucleotides are TGCAGCGTTGATCGGGGAATACGGGAGACCCAGTACTTC. The encoded protein is CSVDRGIRETQYF. The chain links TRBV29-1 to TRBJ2-5; D possibly corresponds to TRBD2 (5 bases). The CDR3 runs to 13 residues. Trimming removed 3 bases from V and 5 bases from J, with 13 bases in between. In germline, CDR1 is SQVTM, CDR2 ANQGSEA.

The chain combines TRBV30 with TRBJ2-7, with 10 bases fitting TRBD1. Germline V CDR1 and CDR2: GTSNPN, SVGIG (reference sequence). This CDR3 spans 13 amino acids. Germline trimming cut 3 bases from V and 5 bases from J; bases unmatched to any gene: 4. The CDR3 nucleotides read TGTGCCTGGAGCCCGGGACAGGGGAACGAGCAGTACTTC. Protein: CAWSPGQGNEQYF.

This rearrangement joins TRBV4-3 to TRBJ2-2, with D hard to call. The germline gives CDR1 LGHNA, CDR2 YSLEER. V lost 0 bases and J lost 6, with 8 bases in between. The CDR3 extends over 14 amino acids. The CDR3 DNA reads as TGCGCCAGCAGCCAAGATTCGAGGCCCGGGGAGCTGTTTTTT. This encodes CASSQDSRPGELFF.

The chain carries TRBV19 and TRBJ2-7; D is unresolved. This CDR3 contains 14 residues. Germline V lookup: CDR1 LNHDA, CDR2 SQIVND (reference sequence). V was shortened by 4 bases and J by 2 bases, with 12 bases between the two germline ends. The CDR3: CASSNPFGPYEQYF. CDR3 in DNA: TGTGCCAGTAGTAACCCCTTTGGGCCCTACGAGCAGTACTTC.

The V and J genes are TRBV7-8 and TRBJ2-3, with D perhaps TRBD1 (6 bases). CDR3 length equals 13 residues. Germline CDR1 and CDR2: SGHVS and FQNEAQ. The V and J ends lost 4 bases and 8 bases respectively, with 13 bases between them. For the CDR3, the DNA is TGTGCCAGCAGCTCCGGGACATCAAGTACGCAGTATTTT. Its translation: CASSSGTSSTQYF.

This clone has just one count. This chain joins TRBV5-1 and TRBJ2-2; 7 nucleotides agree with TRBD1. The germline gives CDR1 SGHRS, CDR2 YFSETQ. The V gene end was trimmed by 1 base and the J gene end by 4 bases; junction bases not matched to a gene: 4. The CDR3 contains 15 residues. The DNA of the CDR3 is TGCGCCAGCAGCTTGAGCGGACAGGCCACCGGGGAGCTGTTTTTT. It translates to CASSLSGQATGELFF. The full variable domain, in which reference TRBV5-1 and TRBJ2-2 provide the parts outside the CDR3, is KAGVTQTPRYLIKTRGQQVTLSCSPISGHRSVSWYQQTPGQGLQFLFEYFSETQRNKGNFPGRFSGRQFSNSRSEMNVSTLELGDSALYLCASSLSGQATGELFFGEGSRLTVL.

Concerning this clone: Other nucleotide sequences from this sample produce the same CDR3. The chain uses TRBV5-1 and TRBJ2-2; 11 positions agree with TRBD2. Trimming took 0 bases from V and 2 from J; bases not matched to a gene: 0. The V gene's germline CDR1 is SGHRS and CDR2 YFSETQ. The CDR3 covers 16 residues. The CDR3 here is CASSLGLAGNTGELFF. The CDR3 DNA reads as TGCGCCAGCAGCTTGGGACTAGCGGGAAACACCGGGGAGCTGTTTTTT.

CDR3 DNA: TGTGCCAGCAGCATTACTAGCGGGAGTACAGTTGAGCAGTTCTTC. Protein: CASSITSGSTVEQFF. J is TRBJ2-1 and V is TRBV7-2; TRBD2 aligns across 11 bases. Germline-derived CDR1 and CDR2 are SGHTA and FQGNSA. This CDR3 spans 15 amino acids. The J segment lost 9 bases and the V segment lost 5 bases, leaving 9 bases of the junction unmatched.

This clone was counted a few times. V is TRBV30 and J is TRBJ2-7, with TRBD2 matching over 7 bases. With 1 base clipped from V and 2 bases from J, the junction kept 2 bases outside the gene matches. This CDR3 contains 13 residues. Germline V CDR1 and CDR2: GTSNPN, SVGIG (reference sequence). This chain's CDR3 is CAWSGGRAYEQYF. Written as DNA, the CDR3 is TGTGCCTGGAGTGGGGGGAGGGCCTACGAGCAGTACTTC.

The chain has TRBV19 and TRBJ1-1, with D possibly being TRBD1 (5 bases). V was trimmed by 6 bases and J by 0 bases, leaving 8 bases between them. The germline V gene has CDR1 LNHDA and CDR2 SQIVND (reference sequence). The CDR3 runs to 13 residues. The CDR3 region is CASSLTVNTEAFF. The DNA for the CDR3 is TGTGCCAGTAGCCTGACAGTGAACACTGAAGCTTTCTTT.

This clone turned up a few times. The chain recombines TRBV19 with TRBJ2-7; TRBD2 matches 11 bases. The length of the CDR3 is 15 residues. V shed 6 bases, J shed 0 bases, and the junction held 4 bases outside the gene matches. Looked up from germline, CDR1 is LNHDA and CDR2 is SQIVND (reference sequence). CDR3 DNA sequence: TGTGCCAGTAGCGGACTAGCGGGTAGCTCCTACGAGCAGTACTTC. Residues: CASSGLAGSSYEQYF.

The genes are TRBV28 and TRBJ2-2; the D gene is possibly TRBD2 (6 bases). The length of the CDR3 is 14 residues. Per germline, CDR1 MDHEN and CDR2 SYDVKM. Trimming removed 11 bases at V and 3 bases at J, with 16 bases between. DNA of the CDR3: TGTGCCGGCCGGACCCGGGGGTACACCGGGGAGCTGTTTTTT. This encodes CAGRTRGYTGELFF.

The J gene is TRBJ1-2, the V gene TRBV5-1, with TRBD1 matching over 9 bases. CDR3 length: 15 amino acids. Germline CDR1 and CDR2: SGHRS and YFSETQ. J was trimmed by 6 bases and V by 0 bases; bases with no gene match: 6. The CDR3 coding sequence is TGCGCCAGCAGCTTGGTGGTGACAGGGGGAAATGGCTACACCTTC. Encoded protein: CASSLVVTGGNGYTF.

CDR3 coding DNA: TGTGCCAGCAGTCCACTAACAGGGACAAACTATGGCTACACCTTC. Protein sequence: CASSPLTGTNYGYTF. This chain links TRBV5-6 with TRBJ1-2, with a possible D match to TRBD1 (6 bases). The V gene lost 5 bases and the J gene lost 2 bases, with 16 bases spanning the gap. The CDR3 is 15 residues long. Germline assignment: CDR1 SGHDT and CDR2 YYEEEE.

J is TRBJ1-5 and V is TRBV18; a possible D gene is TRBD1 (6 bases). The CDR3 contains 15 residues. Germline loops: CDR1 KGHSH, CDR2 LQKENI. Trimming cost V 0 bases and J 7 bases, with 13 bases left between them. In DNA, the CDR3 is TGTGCCAGCTCACCACCGCTACAGGGCCCGCAGCCCCAGCATTTT. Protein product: CASSPPLQGPQPQHF.

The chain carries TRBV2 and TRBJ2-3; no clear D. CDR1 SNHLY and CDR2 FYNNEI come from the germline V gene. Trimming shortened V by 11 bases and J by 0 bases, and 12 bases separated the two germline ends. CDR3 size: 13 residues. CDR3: CAGHTLSTDTQYF. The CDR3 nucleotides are TGTGCCGGGCACACCCTTAGCACAGATACGCAGTATTTT.

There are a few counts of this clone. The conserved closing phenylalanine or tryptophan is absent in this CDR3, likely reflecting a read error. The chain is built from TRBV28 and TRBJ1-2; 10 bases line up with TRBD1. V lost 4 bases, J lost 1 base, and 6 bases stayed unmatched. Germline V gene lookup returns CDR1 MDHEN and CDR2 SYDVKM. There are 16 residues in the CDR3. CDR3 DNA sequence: TGTGCCAGCAGTTCCGTCGGGACAGGGGATAACTATGGCTACACCTCC. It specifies CASSSVGTGDNYGYTS.

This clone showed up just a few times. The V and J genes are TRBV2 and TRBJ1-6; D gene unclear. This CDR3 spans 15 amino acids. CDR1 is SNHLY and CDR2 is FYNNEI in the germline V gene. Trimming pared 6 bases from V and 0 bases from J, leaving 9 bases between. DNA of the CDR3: TGTGCCAGCAGGGTCGCCAGCTCCTATAATTCACCCCTCCACTTT. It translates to CASRVASSYNSPLHF.

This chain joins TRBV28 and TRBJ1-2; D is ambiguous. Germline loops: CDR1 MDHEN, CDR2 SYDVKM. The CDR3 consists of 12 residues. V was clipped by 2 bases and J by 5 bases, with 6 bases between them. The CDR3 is CASSLQDYGYTF. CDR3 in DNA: TGTGCCAGCAGTTTACAGGATTATGGCTACACCTTC.

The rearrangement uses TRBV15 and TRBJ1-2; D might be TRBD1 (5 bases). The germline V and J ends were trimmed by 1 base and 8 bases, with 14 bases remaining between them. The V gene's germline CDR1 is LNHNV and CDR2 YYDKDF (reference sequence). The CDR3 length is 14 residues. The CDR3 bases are TGTGCCACCAGCAGAGGTGGCAGGGTAACGGGCTACACCTTC. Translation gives CATSRGGRVTGYTF.

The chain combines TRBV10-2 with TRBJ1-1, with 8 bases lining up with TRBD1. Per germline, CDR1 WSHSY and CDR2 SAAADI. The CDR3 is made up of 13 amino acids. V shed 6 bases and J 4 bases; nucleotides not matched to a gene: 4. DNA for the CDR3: TGCGCCAGCAGCGGTACAGGGGGCACTGAAGCTTTCTTT. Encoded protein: CASSGTGGTEAFF.

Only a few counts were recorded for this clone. In DNA form, the CDR3 reads TGTGCCAGCAGTGTTAGCAGGGGGAGGGAGACCCAGTACTTC. Translating it yields CASSVSRGRETQYF. The chain has TRBV2 and TRBJ2-5; D is perhaps TRBD1 (7 bases). The CDR3 extends over 14 amino acids. V was pared by 4 bases and J by 5 bases, with 14 bases between. Germline loops: CDR1 SNHLY, CDR2 FYNNEI.

CDR3 amino acids: CASSLTQTYEQYF. CDR3 DNA: TGCGCCAGCAGTTTGACACAAACCTACGAGCAGTACTTC. J is TRBJ2-7 and V is TRBV4-1; D gene uncertain. The V and J ends lost 6 bases and 2 bases respectively, with 11 bases between them. CDR3 length: 13 amino acids. Looked up from germline, CDR1 is MGHRA and CDR2 is YSYEKL.

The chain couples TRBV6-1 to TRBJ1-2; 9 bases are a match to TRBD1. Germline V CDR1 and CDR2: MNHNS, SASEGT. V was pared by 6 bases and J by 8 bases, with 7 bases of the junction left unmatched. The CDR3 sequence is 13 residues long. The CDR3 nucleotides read TGTGCCAGCAGGACACAGGGGGCGCAGGGCTACACCTTC. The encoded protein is CASRTQGAQGYTF.

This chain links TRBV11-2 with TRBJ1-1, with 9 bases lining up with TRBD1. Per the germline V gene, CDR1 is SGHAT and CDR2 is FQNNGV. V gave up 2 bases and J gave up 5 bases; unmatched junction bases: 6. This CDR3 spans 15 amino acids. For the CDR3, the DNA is TGTGCCAGCAGCTTATACAGGGGGCGAGATACTGAAGCTTTCTTT. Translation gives CASSLYRGRDTEAFF.